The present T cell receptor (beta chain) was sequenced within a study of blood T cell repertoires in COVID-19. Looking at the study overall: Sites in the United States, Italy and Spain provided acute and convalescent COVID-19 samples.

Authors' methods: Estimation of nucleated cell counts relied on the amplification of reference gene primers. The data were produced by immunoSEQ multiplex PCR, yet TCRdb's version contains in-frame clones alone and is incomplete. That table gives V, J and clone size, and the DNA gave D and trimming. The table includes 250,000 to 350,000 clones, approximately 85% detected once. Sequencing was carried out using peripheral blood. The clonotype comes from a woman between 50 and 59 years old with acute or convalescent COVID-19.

The CDR3 region is CASSFFPPTDRTYEQYF. For the CDR3, the DNA is TGTGCCAGCAGCTTTTTCCCCCCTACTGACAGAACCTACGAGCAGTACTTC. The rearrangement uses TRBV7-8 and TRBJ2-7, with a possible D match to TRBD1 (5 bases). This CDR3 spans 17 amino acids. Trimming removed 3 bases at V and 2 bases at J, with 20 bases between. CDR1 and CDR2 (germline): SGHVS, FQNEAQ.